This TCR beta chain stems from a study of blood T cell repertoires in COVID-19 (dated by TCRdb to the early 2020s). With regard to the full study: Samples from collaborators originated in the United States, Italy and Spain and spanned both the acute and convalescent phases of COVID-19. Where available, HLA class I and class II types were taken from metadata supplied by the sample provider and were not determined by assay-based typing. The samples were drawn from the first 160 participants of the ongoing ImmuneRACE study and from 1,254 subjects provided by 6 global collaborators. The repertoires were released in a freely available public database meant as a resource for research on the immune response to SARS-CoV-2. The prospective study material was composed of cDNA or gDNA derived from T cells, B-cell-depleted T cells, or PBMCs. A de-identified subject ID, COVID-19 status, age in years and sex were almost always included in the sample metadata. Subjects who had been exposed to COVID-19, were actively infected with it, or had recovered from it provided the deeply sampled blood TCRbeta repertoires that made up the dataset.

General conclusions and limits of the study: How much clinical and demographic metadata was included differed by source and by participant, and the metadata was provided uncurated.

V ends up 3 bases short and J 4 bases short, with an unmatched junction base count of 5. Taken from cysteine to phenylalanine, the CDR3 has 15 residues. Only CDR3 DNA is held: 45 bases, read in frame from base 1. From a lookup of the germline V gene, CDR1 and CDR2 are KGHSH and LQKENI. About this clone: This receptor's antigen is unknown. It has no much larger one-base neighbor in the sample; base qualities were not kept.

TCRbeta CDR3 regions were amplified from genomic DNA by means of the immunoSEQ Assay, a bias-controlled multiplex PCR. The published analysis was carried out like this. The number of nucleated cells in each sample was estimated by amplification of reference gene primers within the assay. Sequence reads were collapsed and filtered to measure the absolute abundance of every unique TCRbeta CDR3 rearrangement. For each sample, productive Simpson clonality was calculated by taking the square root of Simpson's diversity index across productive rearrangements. Here the immuneACCESS table is served through TCRdb, limited to in-frame sequences with V and J called. Missing clones are a known gap in these copies; in checked studies unresolved V genes cover under half, and the rest lacks a known reason. V and J calls and clone size are given by that table; D and trimming were obtained from the DNA. A total of 220,000 or so clones appear in this sample, about 83% of them only once. Approximately 6.2% of the sample goes to the ten largest clones.

Enrolling through a virtual design, the prospective study's participants ranged in age from roughly 18 to 90 years and lived across roughly 24 United States geographic areas. In the prospective study, cohorts were assigned on the basis of participant-reported clinical history obtained from a screening survey and a study questionnaire. For ImmuneRACE Cohort 3, a participant was defined as recovered based on two consecutive negative NP/OP PCR tests, clearance by a healthcare professional, or resolution of symptoms. In the prospective study, mobile phlebotomists collected whole blood, serum and a nasopharyngeal or oropharyngeal swab from each participant. Prospective study participants could optionally give additional blood draws and questionnaires over an approximately 2-month period. Before DNA extraction, blood samples from the prospective study were shipped at room temperature or frozen.

This sequence was found in a woman aged 40 to 50 who had recovered from COVID-19. The receptor chain draws on TRBV18 and TRBJ1-1, and 10 junction bases match TRBD1. Material: PBMCs or T cells enriched from blood (not recorded which). In nucleotides, the sequence is TGTGCCAGCTCACCCGGGGACAGGGGATCCACTGAAGCTTTCTTT. The encoded protein is CASSPGDRGSTEAFF.